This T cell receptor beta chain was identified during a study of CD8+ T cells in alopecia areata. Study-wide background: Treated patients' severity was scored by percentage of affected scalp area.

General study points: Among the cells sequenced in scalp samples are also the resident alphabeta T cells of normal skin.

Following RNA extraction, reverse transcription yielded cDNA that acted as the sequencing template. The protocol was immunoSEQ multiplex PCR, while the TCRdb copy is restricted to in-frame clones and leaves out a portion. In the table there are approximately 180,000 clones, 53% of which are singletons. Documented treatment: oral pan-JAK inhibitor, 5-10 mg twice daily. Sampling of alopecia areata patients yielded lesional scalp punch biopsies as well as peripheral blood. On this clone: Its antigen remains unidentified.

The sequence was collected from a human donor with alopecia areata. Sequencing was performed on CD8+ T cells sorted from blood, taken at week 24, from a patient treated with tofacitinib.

CDR3 sequence: CASSQDGEGSGNTIYF. The CDR3 nucleotides are TGTGCCAGCAGCCAAGATGGGGAGGGGTCGGGAAACACCATATATTTT. V gene TRBV4-2 combines with J gene TRBJ1-3, with D tentatively TRBD1 (5 bases). Trimming took off 0 bases at V and 4 bases at J, with 13 bases between the two ends. The CDR3 extends over 16 amino acids. The V gene's germline CDR1 is LGHNA and CDR2 YNFKEQ.